The following is a TCR beta chain sequence with its context. Its antigen remains unidentified. The sample belongs to a study of cytomegalovirus exposure and HLA in healthy donors. At the level of the study: Genotyping showed about 80% of approximately 430 donors falling in the Caucasian-associated ancestry cluster. Study outcomes and limitations: As a later analysis showed, several of the most significant clusters appeared to be linked to common viral pathogens. A later analysis showed that HLA-associated TCR beta chains had undergone more clonal expansion than equally common others. An analysis was carried out later, and it reportedly showed fewer N-insertions in an Asian-associated ancestry cluster than the 666-donor mean.

J gave up 0 bases and V 6 bases, and 4 bases lay outside the gene matches. CDR1 and CDR2 (germline): MNHEY, SVGAGI. The CDR3 totals 14 residues. With 60 Vbeta and 13 Jbeta primers, the PCR was carried out. Repertoires were generated with immunoSEQ multiplex PCR, while TCRdb's copy carries only in-frame clones and drops some. Of 70,000 to 100,000 clones listed, 75% to 85% were seen once; the top ten hold 2% to 2.5%. The chain has TRBV6-5 and TRBJ1-2; 7 bases map to TRBD1. The clonotype originates from a man between 18 and 35 years old in good health and CMV-seronegative. The sequenced sample was PBMCs. CDR3 loop: CASRMTGSNYGYTF. CDR3 coding DNA: TGTGCCAGCAGGATGACAGGGTCTAACTATGGCTACACCTTC.